This is a list of T cell receptor beta chains from one sample in a study of beta chain features in type 1 diabetes. The assay was immunoSEQ multiplex PCR, and TCRdb's table has in-frame clones only and misses some. The profile covers over 20,000 clones, with about 52% appearing a single time and more than 0.3% taken by the ten largest. The sequenced sample was stem cell memory CD4+ T cells from blood. The receptors were sampled from a man aged 30 to 39 with type 1 diabetes. Each CDR3 is given without its conserved first and last residue. Only part of the rows carry a size: once, few, many, or a class if the clone is expanded.

v_call: TRBV5-1
clone_size: few
j_call: TRBJ1-1
cdr3_aa: ASSRQALSGDTEAF

v_call: TRBV18
clone_size: few
j_call: .
cdr3_aa: ASSPPGQGSYEQY

v_call: TRBV5-1
clone_size: .
j_call: TRBJ2-2
cdr3_aa: ASRETGTTGELF

v_call: TRBV15
clone_size: few
j_call: TRBJ2-7
cdr3_aa: ATSRVSAGSSYEQY

v_call: TRBV6-6
clone_size: few
j_call: TRBJ2-1
cdr3_aa: ASRSNGGVYNEQF

v_call: TRBV6-5
clone_size: few
j_call: TRBJ1-1
cdr3_aa: ASRLKTEAF

v_call: TRBV29-1
clone_size: few
j_call: TRBJ1-1
cdr3_aa: SVGERAEAF

v_call: TRBV7-9
clone_size: .
j_call: TRBJ2-7
cdr3_aa: ASSLDIYEQY

v_call: TRBV14
clone_size: .
j_call: TRBJ2-1
cdr3_aa: ASSQSGWSGEQF

v_call: TRBV7-9
clone_size: .
j_call: TRBJ2-5
cdr3_aa: ASSPGTTEETQY

v_call: TRBV7-2
clone_size: .
j_call: TRBJ1-6
cdr3_aa: ASSLGTGYNSPLH

v_call: TRBV2
clone_size: .
j_call: TRBJ1-5
cdr3_aa: ASSVLGADNQPQH

v_call: TRBV11-2
clone_size: .
j_call: TRBJ1-4
cdr3_aa: ASSWDRTNEKLF

v_call: TRBV9
clone_size: .
j_call: TRBJ1-2
cdr3_aa: ASSVTGNYGYT

v_call: TRBV11-2
clone_size: .
j_call: TRBJ2-3
cdr3_aa: ASSLLAGAADTQY

v_call: TRBV25-1
clone_size: few
j_call: TRBJ1-3
cdr3_aa: ASSGSRPSGNTIY

v_call: TRBV30
clone_size: few
j_call: TRBJ2-4
cdr3_aa: AWTSKNIQY

v_call: TRBV5-1
clone_size: few
j_call: TRBJ1-1
cdr3_aa: ASSGDRYTEAF

v_call: TRBV5-1
clone_size: .
j_call: TRBJ2-3
cdr3_aa: ASSLLPSGSGVDTQY

v_call: TRBV19
clone_size: few
j_call: TRBJ2-1
cdr3_aa: ASSIWPGGYNEQF

v_call: TRBV6-1
clone_size: few
j_call: TRBJ1-1
cdr3_aa: ASTLTGDTEAF

v_call: TRBV4-1
clone_size: .
j_call: TRBJ2-2
cdr3_aa: ASSQEGTGSSGGRDTGELF

v_call: TRBV7-9
clone_size: .
j_call: TRBJ2-3
cdr3_aa: ASRKAWRAGVLPDTQY

v_call: TRBV29-1
clone_size: .
j_call: TRBJ1-1
cdr3_aa: SALDREVSEAF

v_call: TRBV18
clone_size: few
j_call: TRBJ2-7
cdr3_aa: ASSPSGQGREQY

v_call: TRBV7-9
clone_size: .
j_call: TRBJ2-5
cdr3_aa: ASSLAALETQY